These 23 T cell receptor beta chains were sequenced from one sample in a study of blood T cells in healthy people across ages. Together with a sample-barcoded 5' primer, a J-beta primer mix was included in a second PCR lasting about 6 to 11 cycles. TCRdb used MiXCR to reprocess the 5' RACE reads, holding one entry per CDR3 protein. Among about 640,000 distinct CDR3 sequences listed, under 65% were seen once. The sample consisted of blood. These receptors all stem from a man between 60 and 70 years old in good health.

V usage is TRBV7-2 and J usage is TRBJ1-4; 8 positions match TRBD1. V lost 5 bases and J lost 3; bases outside the gene matches: 11. Germline assignment: CDR1 SGHTA and CDR2 FQGNSA. This CDR3 spans 17 amino acids. The CDR3 here is CASSLPGGAAANEKLFF. CDR3 sequence (DNA): TGTGCCAGCAGCCTCCCAGGGGGCGCGGCGGCTAATGAAAAACTGTTTTTT.

V usage is TRBV10-3 and J usage is TRBJ1-3; 11 bases map to TRBD1. Germline V gene sequence: CDR1 ENHRY, CDR2 SYGVKD. V shed 0 bases, J shed 2 bases, and the junction held 3 bases outside the gene matches. This CDR3 is built from 17 residues. CDR3 coding DNA: TGTGCCATCAGTGAGTCGCCGGGACAGGGGGCTGGAAACACCATATATTTT. Translating gives CAISESPGQGAGNTIYF.

Only a few counts were recorded for this clonotype. The rearrangement uses TRBV20-1 and TRBJ2-4; 9 bases fit TRBD1. V lost 5 bases to trimming and J lost 6 bases; unmatched junction nucleotides: 8. The CDR3 runs to 14 residues. Looked up from germline, CDR1 is DFQATT and CDR2 is SNEGSKA (reference sequence). The CDR3 region is CSASTGGLGNIQYF. CDR3 nucleotides: TGCAGTGCTTCGACAGGGGGTCTGGGAAACATTCAGTACTTC.

In this sample, this clonotype turned up a few times. This chain joins TRBV5-1 and TRBJ2-1, with TRBD1 matching over 7 bases. There are 14 residues in the CDR3. The germline V gene encodes CDR1 SGHRS and CDR2 YFSETQ. The V segment lost 4 bases and the J segment 4 bases; nucleotides outside the gene matches: 5. CDR3 protein: CASSIGDRYNEQFF. The CDR3 nucleotides are TGCGCCAGCAGCATAGGGGACAGATACAATGAGCAGTTCTTC.

The CDR3 sequence: CSAPAGGPRNEQFF. The DNA for the CDR3 is TGCAGTGCTCCAGCGGGGGGGCCCCGCAATGAGCAGTTCTTC. The chain uses TRBV20-1 and TRBJ2-1; 10 bases are a match to TRBD2. V was clipped by 5 bases and J by 6 bases; unmatched bases: 7. The CDR3 runs 14 residues. Germline-derived CDR1 and CDR2 are DFQATT and SNEGSKA (reference sequence).

This clonotype has only a few counts. The chain couples TRBV6-5 to TRBJ1-2; D is undetermined. V was clipped by 0 bases and J by 2 bases, with 13 bases between them. This CDR3 is 16 amino acids long. Germline V lookup: CDR1 MNHEY, CDR2 SVGAGI. The CDR3 DNA follows: TGTGCCAGCAGTTACTCGAGTAGCGGACGGAACTATGGCTACACCTTC. The encoded protein is CASSYSSSGRNYGYTF.

The rearrangement links TRBV27 to TRBJ1-6, with 7 nucleotides matching TRBD1. CDR1 and CDR2 (germline): MNHEY, SMNVEV (reference sequence). With 8 bases clipped from V and 10 bases from J, the junction kept 14 bases outside the gene matches. CDR3 length: 15 residues. This CDR3 is CASSGTDSARSPLHF. The CDR3 DNA reads TGTGCCAGCTCCGGGACAGACTCGGCGCGCTCACCCCTCCACTTT.

This clonotype came up a few times. The rearrangement links TRBV18 to TRBJ1-2, with 9 positions matching TRBD1. Losses at the gene ends were 5 bases for V and 7 bases for J; bases not matched to a gene: 5. This CDR3 is built from 13 residues. In germline, CDR1 is KGHSH, CDR2 LQKENI. The DNA of the CDR3 is TGTGCCAGCTCATCTTCGACAGGGGGTGGCTACACCTTC. Translated, it gives CASSSSTGGGYTF. The variable domain in full, completed from reference TRBV18 and TRBJ1-2, reads NAGVMQNPRHLVRRRGQEARLRCSPMKGHSHVYWYRQLPEEGLKFMVYLQKENIIDESGMPKERFSAEFPKEGPSILRIQQVVRGDSAAYFCASSSSTGGGYTFGSGTRLTVV.

This clonotype was observed a few times. The rearrangement links TRBV18 to TRBJ2-7; 7 bases align to TRBD1. The CDR3 sequence is 15 residues long. V lost 8 bases and J lost 0; bases outside the gene matches: 10. Germline values: CDR1 KGHSH, CDR2 LQKENI. The CDR3 is CASGWQGTASYEQYF. DNA for the CDR3: TGTGCCAGCGGATGGCAAGGGACAGCCTCCTACGAGCAGTACTTC.

This clonotype has just a few counts. The rearrangement uses TRBV5-1 and TRBJ2-1, with 7 bases fitting TRBD2. CDR1 and CDR2 from the germline V gene are SGHRS and YFSETQ. CDR3 length equals 17 residues. The J segment lost 4 bases and the V segment lost 3 bases, leaving 13 bases of the junction unmatched. The CDR3 nucleotides read TGCGCCAGCAGCTCCGGCATTGTACTAGCGATTTACAATGAGCAGTTCTTC. This gives the protein CASSSGIVLAIYNEQFF. Full variable domain (remainder filled in from reference TRBV5-1 and TRBJ2-1): KAGVTQTPRYLIKTRGQQVTLSCSPISGHRSVSWYQQTPGQGLQFLFEYFSETQRNKGNFPGRFSGRQFSNSRSEMNVSTLELGDSALYLCASSSGIVLAIYNEQFFGPGTRLTVL.

The CDR3 DNA is TGTGCCAGCAGTCCCGGGATGGCGACGACAGATACGCAGTATTTT. Translating it yields CASSPGMATTDTQYF. The rearrangement joins TRBV2 to TRBJ2-3, with D possibly matching TRBD2 (5 bases). The V and J ends lost 5 bases and 3 bases respectively, with 15 bases between them. The CDR3 covers 15 residues. From germline, CDR1 is SNHLY and CDR2 FYNNEI.

This clonotype was seen more than once but under ten times. The rearrangement links TRBV10-3 to TRBJ1-6, with D uncertain. V was clipped by 2 bases and J by 15 bases, with 11 bases between them. The CDR3 has 12 amino acids. CDR1 and CDR2 from the germline V gene are ENHRY and SYGVKD. This chain's CDR3 is CAISEGTAVLHF. The CDR3 DNA sequence: TGTGCCATCAGTGAGGGAACAGCCGTCCTCCACTTT.

V usage is TRBV5-1 and J usage is TRBJ2-1, with D possibly matching TRBD1 (6 bases). This CDR3 has 17 amino acids. In germline, CDR1 is SGHRS, CDR2 YFSETQ. V was pared by 4 bases and J by 7 bases, with 24 bases between. The CDR3 sequence is CASSTWQGTATRNEQFF. DNA for the CDR3: TGCGCCAGCAGCACCTGGCAGGGGACGGCTACGAGGAATGAGCAGTTCTTC.

The chain uses TRBV7-2 and TRBJ2-1; 10 positions match TRBD1. Germline values: CDR1 SGHTA, CDR2 FQGNSA. The V gene end was trimmed by 3 bases and the J gene end by 4 bases; junction bases not matched to a gene: 3. There are 15 residues in the CDR3. The DNA for the CDR3 is TGTGCCAGCAGCTTTCTGGGACAGGGGTACAATGAGCAGTTCTTC. As protein: CASSFLGQGYNEQFF.

CDR3 nucleotides: TGTGCCAGCAACCCTAGACAGGGGGCGTATGGAGATACGCAGTATTTT. This gives the protein CASNPRQGAYGDTQYF. The chain is built from TRBV9 and TRBJ2-3, with 10 positions matching TRBD1. V dropped 6 bases and J dropped 5; count of bases not matched to a gene: 12. The CDR3 is 16 amino acids. The V gene's germline CDR1 is SGDLS and CDR2 YYNGEE.

V is TRBV20-1 and J is TRBJ2-1, with D hard to call. CDR1 is DFQATT and CDR2 is SNEGSKA in the germline V gene (reference sequence). Trimming removed 3 bases from V and 5 bases from J, with 8 bases in between. The CDR3 length is 12 residues. The CDR3 DNA reads as TGCAGTGCTAGGTTGCAGCACAATGAGCAGTTCTTC. It is translated as CSARLQHNEQFF.

The sample holds a few counts of this clonotype. The chain couples TRBV2 to TRBJ2-7, with 9 positions matching TRBD1. The CDR3 totals 15 residues. Trimming at V came to 6 bases and at J to 1 base, leaving 7 bases not matched to a gene. CDR1 and CDR2 (germline): SNHLY, FYNNEI. The CDR3 DNA reads as TGTGCCAGCAGCACCGGACAGGGGAAGTCCTACGAGCAGTACTTC. Amino acids: CASSTGQGKSYEQYF.

CDR3 DNA sequence: TGCGCCAGCAGCTTGGCGCTAGCGGGGCATGAGCAGTTCTTC. Amino acid sequence: CASSLALAGHEQFF. The chain recombines TRBV5-1 with TRBJ2-1; 9 bases are a match to TRBD2. V trimming: 0 bases; J trimming: 8 bases; junction bases outside the gene matches: 3. From germline, CDR1 is SGHRS and CDR2 YFSETQ. The CDR3 is 14 amino acids.

This clonotype was observed a few times. This chain's CDR3 is CSARVGGSADTQYF. CDR3 coding DNA: TGCAGTGCTAGAGTGGGGGGGTCCGCAGATACGCAGTATTTT. J is TRBJ2-3 and V is TRBV20-1; TRBD2 aligns across 7 bases. Unmatched junction bases numbered 5, after V lost 1 base and J lost 4 bases. The CDR3 sequence is 14 residues long. The V gene's germline CDR1 is DFQATT and CDR2 SNEGSKA (reference sequence).

In its sample, this clonotype was seen a few times. This chain uses TRBV10-3 with TRBJ1-6, with D hard to call. Trimming stripped 2 bases from V and 6 bases from J, with 8 bases between. Germline-derived CDR1 and CDR2 are ENHRY and SYGVKD. The CDR3 has 14 amino acids. The CDR3 reads CAISEPITNSPLHF. The DNA for the CDR3 is TGTGCCATCAGTGAGCCGATCACTAATTCACCCCTCCACTTT.

The chain recombines TRBV6-6 with TRBJ2-5; D call uncertain. Trimming cost V 5 bases and J 4 bases, with 8 bases left between them. CDR3 length: 12 amino acids. Germline CDR1 is MNHNY and CDR2 is SVGAGI (reference sequence). The CDR3 DNA follows: TGTGCCAGCAGTCCGTACAGAGAGACCCAGTACTTC. Translation: CASSPYRETQYF.

Of note for this clonotype: A much larger clone sits a single nucleotide away, making a read error possible. DNA for the CDR3: TGTGCCAGCAGCTTAGCCCGACAGGGGGCAGGGAGGGAAAAACTGTTTTTT. Translated: CASSLARQGAGREKLFF. This chain joins TRBV7-9 and TRBJ1-4; 10 bases fit TRBD1. Germline CDR1 and CDR2: SEHNR and FQNEAQ (reference sequence). The trim removed 0 bases at V and 8 bases at J, leaving 9 bases unmatched. This CDR3 is built from 17 residues.

This clonotype turned up a few times. The chain has TRBV7-2 and TRBJ2-6; a weak D match, TRBD1 (5 bases). The V end lost 5 bases, the J end lost 0 bases, and 14 bases lay between the germline ends. Germline-derived CDR1 and CDR2 are SGHTA and FQGNSA. This CDR3 region has 17 residues. CDR3 residues: CASSPTPTVSGANVLTF. DNA for the CDR3: TGTGCCAGCAGCCCTACGCCGACAGTCTCTGGGGCCAACGTCCTGACTTTC.